This is a list of T cell receptor beta chains from one sample in a study of T cell repertoires in cytomegalovirus infection. TCRdb used MiXCR to reprocess the reads, holding one entry per CDR3 protein. The sample has around 280,000 distinct CDR3 sequences, about 9.2% seen once. Sequenced sample: PBMCs. These receptors were taken from a human donor in good health (CMV status not recorded). Some clones in this sample may be carry-over from other donors' samples. The CDR3 runs from the conserved cysteine through the conserved F or W. D genes are given only for firm matches. Clone size is stated in some rows and not others, as once, few, many or a class when expanded.

V gene	clone size	D gene	CDR3 length	J gene	CDR3 DNA	CDR3 protein
TRBV5-1	many	NA	16	TRBJ2-2	TGCGCCAGCAGCCAGGACGCGACTACTAACACCGGGGAGCTGTTTTTT	CASSQDATTNTGELFF
TRBV5-1	few	NA	14	TRBJ2-6	TGCGCCAGCTCGCACGGGGAAGGGGCCAACGTCCTGACTTTC	CASSHGEGANVLTF
TRBV29-1	few	TRBD2	14	TRBJ2-3	TGCAGCGTTGGCGGGGGGACGGAGACAGATACGCAGTATTTT	CSVGGGTETDTQYF
TRBV5-5	few	TRBD2	15	TRBJ2-3	TGTGCCAGCAGCTTCTCGGGACTAGTCACAGATACGCAGTATTTT	CASSFSGLVTDTQYF
TRBV11-3	many	NA	12	TRBJ2-5	TGTGCCAGCAGCTCCGAGGGAGAGACCCAGTACTTC	CASSSEGETQYF
TRBV12-3/TRBV12-4	many	NA	14	TRBJ2-1	TGTGCCAGCAGTTTAATAGGGGGGGCGCGTGACAAGTTCTTC	CASSLIGGARDKFF
TRBV5-6	many	TRBD1	20	TRBJ1-3	TGTGCCAGCAGCCTCTTGCCCGGGACAGGTTCCCTCCTCTCTGGAAACACCATATATTTT	CASSLLPGTGSLLSGNTIYF
TRBV2	few	TRBD2	17	TRBJ2-5	TGTGCCAGCTTTTGGCCGGTTCTAGCGGGGGCTCACGAGACCCAGTACTTC	CASFWPVLAGAHETQYF
TRBV20-1	NA	NA	12	TRBJ2-5	TGCAGTGCTAGACAGTTCCAAGAGACCCAGTACTTC	CSARQFQETQYF
TRBV3-1	few	NA	16	TRBJ2-3	TGTGCCAGCAGCCCCGGACTGATCCTAAGCACAGATACGCAGTATTTT	CASSPGLILSTDTQYF
TRBV7-2	many	NA	15	TRBJ2-1	TGTGCCAGCAGCTTAGCGAGTGGGGTGGGTAATGAGCAGTTCTTC	CASSLASGVGNEQFF
TRBV18	NA	TRBD1	15	TRBJ2-2	TGTGCCAGCTCACCGATGGACAGGGTGGCCGGGGAGCTGATTTTT	CASSPMDRVAGELIF
TRBV6-5	many	TRBD2	16	TRBJ2-1	TGTGCCAGCAGTCCGCAACTAGCGGGGGTGCTCAATGAGCAGTTCTTC	CASSPQLAGVLNEQFF
TRBV5-1	many	NA	12	TRBJ2-1	TGCGCCAGCAGCTTGGTATCCGGTGAGCAGTTCTTC	CASSLVSGEQFF
TRBV14	many	NA	17	TRBJ2-2	TGTGCCAGCAGCCAGAAGGAGGGAACGAGACAGGCCGGGGAGCTGTTTTTT	CASSQKEGTRQAGELFF
TRBV7-9	many	NA	15	TRBJ1-4	TGTGCCAGCAGCTGGGACGGAACATCTAATGAAAAACTGTTTTTT	CASSWDGTSNEKLFF
TRBV2	NA	NA	12	TRBJ2-7	TGTGCCAGCAGTGGGGCAGGGAGCGAGCAGTACTTC	CASSGAGSEQYF
TRBV7-9	few	NA	10	TRBJ2-5	TGTGCCAGCGAACAAGAGACCCAGTACTTC	CASEQETQYF
TRBV20-1	many	NA	11	TRBJ1-1	TGCAGTGCCATCAGGAGAAATGAAGCTTTCTTT	CSAIRRNEAFF
TRBV20-1	many	NA	16	TRBJ1-5	TGCAGTGCTAGAGATCAGGGACTGGTAAAAAATCAGCCCCAGCATTTT	CSARDQGLVKNQPQHF
TRBV19	NA	NA	14	TRBJ2-5	TGTGCCAGTAGTATCCGGGCGTACCAAGAGACCCAGTACTTC	CASSIRAYQETQYF
TRBV12-3/TRBV12-4	NA	TRBD2	16	TRBJ2-3	TGTGCCAGCAGTTTTAGCGGGGTATATCTCACAGATACGCAGTATTTT	CASSFSGVYLTDTQYF
TRBV4-2	many	NA	15	TRBJ2-7	TGTGCCAGCAGCCAAGATATGAGGACCTCCTACGAGCAGTACTTC	CASSQDMRTSYEQYF
TRBV6-6	NA	NA	13	TRBJ2-7	TGTGCCAGCACGGGTTCCCCCTCCTACGAGCAGTACTTC	CASTGSPSYEQYF
TRBV5-1	many	NA	17	TRBJ2-2	TGCGCCAGCAGCTTTGTAGATAGACACACGAACACCGGGGAGCTGTTTTTT	CASSFVDRHTNTGELFF
TRBV6-6	many	NA	14	TRBJ2-1	TGTGCCAGCAGTTACTCGCGAAATAGCAATGAGCAGTTCTTC	CASSYSRNSNEQFF
TRBV7-9	NA	NA	17	TRBJ2-1	TGTGCCAGCAGCCCATACCCGGCCGACTCTGACTACAATGAGCAGTTCTTC	CASSPYPADSDYNEQFF
TRBV6-5	NA	NA	14	TRBJ2-2	TGTGCCAGCAGGCCCGGACGGAACACCGGGGAGCTGTTTTTT	CASRPGRNTGELFF
TRBV20-1	many	TRBD1	15	TRBJ2-7	TGCAGTGTCCCACTCCGGGACAGGGGGCTGGGGGAGCAGTACTTC	CSVPLRDRGLGEQYF
TRBV28	NA	TRBD2	15	TRBJ2-4	TGTGCCAGCAGTTTAGGGGGCGGGGGGCAAAACATTCAGTACTTC	CASSLGGGGQNIQYF
TRBV7-3	many	NA	15	TRBJ2-1	TGTGCCAGCAGCCCCCTCATGACCCCCTACAATGAGCAGTTCTTC	CASSPLMTPYNEQFF
TRBV7-2	many	NA	14	TRBJ2-5	TGTGCCAGCAGCCGCGATCCTTCCCAAGAGACCCAGTACTTC	CASSRDPSQETQYF
TRBV14	NA	NA	16	TRBJ1-6	TGTGCCAGCAGCCGAGAGCTCACAGGAGGCACTTCACCCTTCCACTTT	CASSRELTGGTSPFHF
TRBV7-9	many	NA	12	TRBJ2-7	TGTGCCAGCAGTCGGATCCCGGGGGAGCAGTACTTC	CASSRIPGEQYF
TRBV7-2	many	TRBD2	14	TRBJ2-5	TGTGCCAGCAGCCCTACGGGCGGGGGGGTGACCCAGTACTTC	CASSPTGGGVTQYF
TRBV7-2	many	NA	14	TRBJ2-5	TGTGCCAGCAGCTTAGCCCTTAGGAAAGAGACCCAGTACTTC	CASSLALRKETQYF
TRBV19	many	NA	15	TRBJ1-1	TGTGCCAGTGCTATTGCGGGACGGCTGAACACTGAAGCTTTCTTT	CASAIAGRLNTEAFF
TRBV6-1	many	NA	12	TRBJ1-2	TGTGCCAGCAGTCCTAGCCAGGGAGGCTACACCTTC	CASSPSQGGYTF
TRBV27	few	NA	15	TRBJ1-5	TGTGCCAGCAGTCCCCTCAGGGAAGGGATTCAGCCCCAGCATTTT	CASSPLREGIQPQHF
TRBV4-2	many	NA	17	TRBJ2-2	TGTGCCAGCAGCCAAGAAAAAGACAGGTGGTACACCGGGGAGCTGTTTTTT	CASSQEKDRWYTGELFF
TRBV3-1	NA	NA	15	TRBJ1-2	TGTGCCAGCAGCCAAGAATTCCGGGGTACTTATGGCTACACCTTC	CASSQEFRGTYGYTF
TRBV20-1	many	TRBD2	13	TRBJ2-2	TGCAGTGCCGGGGGGGGCAGCACCGGGGAGCTGTTTTTT	CSAGGGSTGELFF
TRBV20-1	many	TRBD1	15	TRBJ1-4	TGCAGTGCTAGTCCAGGGACAGGGCTAGTTGAAAAACTGTTTTTT	CSASPGTGLVEKLFF
TRBV12-3/TRBV12-4	many	TRBD1	14	TRBJ1-2	TGTGCCAGCAGCAGAGGACAGGGGGCCTATGGCTACACCTTC	CASSRGQGAYGYTF
TRBV6-2/TRBV6-3	many	NA	12	TRBJ2-2	TGTGCCAGCAGTTACGCCCCCCGGGGGCTGTTTTTT	CASSYAPRGLFF
TRBV5-5	NA	TRBD2	15	TRBJ2-1	TGTGCCAGCAGCCCTATGGCGGGGGGGTACAATGAGCAGTTCTTC	CASSPMAGGYNEQFF
TRBV5-4	NA	TRBD2	16	TRBJ2-1	TGTGCCAGCAGCTTGGTTCGAGCGGGGTTCCACAATGAGCAGTTCTTC	CASSLVRAGFHNEQFF
TRBV7-2	many	TRBD1	16	TRBJ1-6	TGTGCCAGCAGCTTAGGACAGGGGGCCCCTAATTCACCCCTCCACTTT	CASSLGQGAPNSPLHF
TRBV9	many	NA	16	TRBJ2-3	TGTGCCAGCAGCCCTATTGGACAGCCTAACACAGATACGCAGTATTTT	CASSPIGQPNTDTQYF
TRBV3-1	NA	NA	16	TRBJ2-1	TGTGCCAGCAGCCAAGAAGAACACGCCTCCTACAATGAGCAGTTCTTC	CASSQEEHASYNEQFF
TRBV6-4	NA	TRBD2	18	TRBJ2-1	TGTGCCAGCAGTGGGTCTAGCGGGGGGGTTATCTCCTACAATGAGCAGTTCTTC	CASSGSSGGVISYNEQFF
TRBV14	NA	TRBD1	15	TRBJ1-2	TGTGCCAGCAGCCAAGATACCCGGACAGGGCATGGCTACACCTTC	CASSQDTRTGHGYTF
TRBV12-3/TRBV12-4	many	TRBD1	15	TRBJ1-4	TGTGCCAGCAGTAGAAGGACAGGGGCTAATGAAAAACTGTTTTTT	CASSRRTGANEKLFF
TRBV6-6	few	NA	14	TRBJ1-1	TGTGCCAGCAGTTACGTCGAGGTAGGGACTGAAGCTTTCTTT	CASSYVEVGTEAFF
TRBV7-2	many	TRBD2	14	TRBJ2-5	TGTGCCAGCAGCAGGACAGCGGGGGGGGAGACCCAGTACTTC	CASSRTAGGETQYF